What follows describes a single T cell receptor (beta chain). Its target is not known. This sample was included in a study of shared clonotypes between healthy human individuals. Looking at the study overall: Plates per donor: three CD4 naive, three CD4 memory, two CD8 naive, one CD8 memory. General study results and limits: A few donors held about 5% of naive CD4 clonotypes in common.

V lost 6 bases, J lost 8 bases, and 10 bases stayed unmatched. The CDR3 length is 14 residues. Per the germline V gene, CDR1 is SQVTM and CDR2 is ANQGSEA. Clones were sequenced by immunoSEQ multiplex PCR, and TCRdb holds only the in-frame ones, with some missing. The sample shows around 510,000 clones, roughly 95% of them seen only once. The sample comprised naive CD4+ T cells sorted from blood. Subset given: CD45RA+ positively selected. The chain uses TRBV29-1 and TRBJ2-1; 10 positions agree with TRBD1. The sequence came from a woman in her 30s in good health. CDR3 in DNA: TGCAGCGTGGAGGACAGGGGGATTCCTGATGAGCAGTTCTTC. The encoded protein is CSVEDRGIPDEQFF.